The present T cell receptor (beta chain) was sequenced within a study of CD8+ T cells in alopecia areata. Overall study: The SALT score measured affected scalp surface percentage in treated patients.

Extracted RNA was reverse transcribed, and the resulting cDNA served as sequencing template. Repertoires were generated with immunoSEQ multiplex PCR, while TCRdb's copy carries only in-frame clones and drops some. The sample lists about 160,000 clones, just over 65% seen once, with over 0.85% in the top ten. Noted treatment: oral pan-JAK inhibitor, 5-10 mg twice daily. Material: CD4+ T cells sorted from blood, obtained at week 4, from a patient treated with tofacitinib. This receptor was obtained from a human donor with alopecia areata.

CDR3 in amino acids: CASSLVLSGQSPLHF. The CDR3 region has the DNA TGTGCCAGCAGCTTAGTACTCTCGGGCCAGTCACCCCTCCACTTT. The chain has TRBV7-6 and TRBJ1-6; D uncertain. V dropped 1 base and J dropped 10 bases, with 14 bases sitting between them. The CDR3 loop spans 15 amino acids. Germline V lookup: CDR1 SGHVS, CDR2 FNYEAQ.